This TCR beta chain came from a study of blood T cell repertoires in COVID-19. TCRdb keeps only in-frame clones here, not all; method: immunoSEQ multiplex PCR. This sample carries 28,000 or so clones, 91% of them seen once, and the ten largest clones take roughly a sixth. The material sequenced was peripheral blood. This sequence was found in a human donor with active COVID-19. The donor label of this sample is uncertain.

The CDR3 reads CASSPVRTGKTEAFF. CDR3 coding DNA: TGTGCCAGCTCACCAGTTAGGACAGGGAAGACTGAAGCTTTCTTT. The rearrangement links TRBV18 to TRBJ1-1; 8 bases are shared with TRBD1. The germline CDR1 and CDR2 sequences are KGHSH and LQKENI. The ends lost 2 bases at V and 5 bases at J; junction bases unmatched: 7. This CDR3 spans 15 amino acids.